These 15 T cell receptor beta chains were sequenced from one sample in a study of CD8 T cells in Susac syndrome. With random hexamers, reverse transcription was performed on roughly 0.5 to 1 ug of RNA. Using its own MiXCR run on the immunoSEQ multiplex PCR reads, TCRdb lists one record per CDR3 protein. Of 70,000 to 85,000 distinct CDR3 sequences in the sample, about 96% are singletons; the top ten hold about 0.41%. The sample was CD8+ T cells from PBMCs. The receptors derive from a human donor with Susac syndrome.

V and J are TRBV20-1 and TRBJ2-7; D not resolved. This CDR3 is built from 14 residues. Germline V gene sequence: CDR1 DFQATT, CDR2 SNEGSKA (reference sequence). Trimming shortened V by 4 bases and J by 3 bases, and 16 bases separated the two germline ends. Written as DNA, the CDR3 is TGCAGTGCTAAGGAGTCCAGGATTGGCTACGAGCAGTACTTC. It yields the protein CSAKESRIGYEQYF.

The rearrangement links TRBV29-1 to TRBJ2-2, with D uncertain. CDR1 and CDR2 from the germline V gene are SQVTM and ANQGSEA. V lost 3 bases and J lost 3, with 5 bases in between. The CDR3 length is 12 residues. The CDR3 here is CSVDEDTGELFF. CDR3 nucleotide sequence: TGCAGCGTTGACGAGGACACCGGGGAGCTGTTTTTT.

V usage is TRBV20-1 and J usage is TRBJ1-2; possibly TRBD1 for D (5 bases). This CDR3 is 17 amino acids long. CDR1 and CDR2 from the germline V gene are DFQATT and SNEGSKA (reference sequence). Trimming shortened V by 0 bases and J by 0 bases, and 17 bases separated the two germline ends. The CDR3, as DNA: TGCAGTGCTAGAGATTTGAACGGGACCGATCCTAACTATGGCTACACCTTC. It is translated as CSARDLNGTDPNYGYTF.

The V call is TRBV19, the J call TRBJ2-1; unclear D gene. CDR1 and CDR2 from the germline V gene are LNHDA and SQIVND (reference sequence). The CDR3 is made up of 13 amino acids. The V gene lost 0 bases and the J gene lost 4 bases, with 4 bases spanning the gap. This CDR3 is CASSIDKYNEQFF. CDR3 sequence (DNA): TGTGCCAGTAGTATAGACAAATACAATGAGCAGTTCTTC.

The rearrangement uses TRBV29-1 and TRBJ1-2; D might be TRBD1 (6 bases). Between the trimmed V and J ends, which lost 4 bases and 1 base, there was a span of 13 bases. In germline, CDR1 is SQVTM, CDR2 ANQGSEA. This CDR3 has 14 amino acids. CDR3 residues: CSVGRTEDNYGYTF. The CDR3 DNA is TGCAGCGTTGGGAGGACAGAAGATAACTATGGCTACACCTTC.

The V and J genes are TRBV20-1 and TRBJ1-1; D call uncertain. The ends were cut back, 6 bases at V and 4 bases at J, with 12 bases in the middle. Germline loops: CDR1 DFQATT, CDR2 SNEGSKA (reference sequence). The CDR3 sequence is 12 residues long. In DNA, the CDR3 is TGCAGTGCGAACGACGGGCCCACTGAAGCTTTCTTT. It codes for CSANDGPTEAFF.

The chain joins TRBV30 to TRBJ2-7; maybe TRBD2 (5 bases). Trimming took 2 bases from V and 5 from J, leaving 10 bases between them. The length of the CDR3 is 12 residues. CDR1 and CDR2 from the germline V gene are GTSNPN and SVGIG (reference sequence). Here the CDR3 DNA reads TGTGCCTGGAGTTACGGGGAAGACGAGCAGTACTTC. This codes for CAWSYGEDEQYF. Drawing the rest from reference TRBV30 and TRBJ2-7, the complete variable domain is SQTIHQWPATLVQPVGSPLSLECTVEGTSNPNLYWYRQAAGRGLQLLFYSVGIGQISSEVPQNLSASRPQDRQFILSSKKLLLSDSGFYLCAWSYGEDEQYFGPGTRLTVT.

This clonotype appeared a single time. The J gene is TRBJ2-3, the V gene TRBV3-1; unclear D gene. V was clipped by 3 bases and J by 2 bases, with 12 bases between them. Germline assignment: CDR1 LGHDT and CDR2 YNNKEL (reference sequence). The length of the CDR3 is 15 residues. CDR3 coding DNA: TGTGCCAGCAGCCAGACTGGGAACCCCACAGATACGCAGTATTTT. Its translation: CASSQTGNPTDTQYF.

This clonotype was recorded once. V gene TRBV6-2 or TRBV6-3 combines with J gene TRBJ2-7; the match to TRBD2 covers 13 bases. In germline, CDR1 is MNHEY, CDR2 SVGEGT. The trim removed 6 bases at V and 5 bases at J, leaving 7 bases unmatched. The CDR3 is made up of 15 amino acids. The chain's CDR3 is CASRVLAGGPHEQYF. In DNA form, the CDR3 reads TGTGCCAGCAGAGTACTAGCGGGAGGGCCCCACGAGCAGTACTTC.

The genes are TRBV29-1 and TRBJ2-7; D might be TRBD1 (6 bases). Germline V CDR1 and CDR2: SQVTM, ANQGSEA. The CDR3 totals 12 residues. The V end was cut by 7 bases, the J end by 0 bases, with 10 bases between. DNA for the CDR3: TGCAGCGGGGGGCCGAGCTCCTACGAGCAGTACTTC. Translation gives CSGGPSSYEQYF.

The J gene is TRBJ1-2, the V gene TRBV9, with D perhaps matching TRBD1 (5 bases). V dropped 0 bases and J dropped 8 bases, with 5 bases sitting between them. Germline V CDR1 and CDR2: SGDLS, YYNGEE. This CDR3 contains 11 residues. The CDR3 DNA follows: TGTGCCAGCAGCGTAGGGACAGGCTACACCTTC. As protein: CASSVGTGYTF.

The chain is built from TRBV12-3 or TRBV12-4 and TRBJ1-1; 9 bases are shared with TRBD1. The CDR3 consists of 13 residues. V lost 6 bases to trimming and J lost 5 bases; unmatched junction nucleotides: 4. This CDR3 reads CASSGQGITEAFF. As DNA, the CDR3 is TGTGCCAGCAGCGGACAGGGGATAACTGAAGCTTTCTTT.

V usage is TRBV30 and J usage is TRBJ2-1; D is perhaps TRBD2 (5 bases). Per germline, CDR1 GTSNPN and CDR2 SVGIG (reference sequence). The CDR3 extends over 13 amino acids. V was clipped by 3 bases and J by 5 bases, with 11 bases between them. The CDR3, as DNA: TGTGCCTGGAGCCGTAGCGCCGACAATGAGCAGTTCTTC. It encodes CAWSRSADNEQFF.

J is TRBJ2-1 and V is TRBV20-1; D unresolved. The CDR3 length is 13 residues. Germline V CDR1 and CDR2: DFQATT, SNEGSKA (reference sequence). V shed 3 bases and J shed 7 bases, with 13 bases lying between them. CDR3 sequence reads: CSASGPWKNEQFF. The CDR3 region has the DNA TGCAGTGCTAGCGGTCCATGGAAGAATGAGCAGTTCTTC.

J is TRBJ1-6 and V is TRBV7-3; D is unresolved. The CDR3 totals 14 residues. Germline CDR1 reads SGHTA; CDR2 reads FQGTGA. V was trimmed by 3 bases and J by 7 bases, leaving 10 bases between them. Here the CDR3 reads CASSLEGLNSPLHF. CDR3 bases: TGTGCCAGCAGCTTGGAGGGCTTGAATTCACCCCTCCACTTT.